This T cell receptor beta chain was obtained from a study of blood T cell repertoires in COVID-19 (dated by TCRdb to the early 2020s). Describing the broader study: Samples covering the acute and convalescent phases of COVID-19 were provided by collaborators in the United States, Italy and Spain. The repertoires were made available in a free public database intended to serve as a resource for research on the immune response to SARS-CoV-2. The prospective study material was composed of cDNA or gDNA derived from T cells, B-cell-depleted T cells, or PBMCs. HLA class I and class II types, where available, came from metadata supplied by the sample provider rather than from assay-based typing. Samples were obtained from the ongoing ImmuneRACE study (first 160 participants) and from 1,254 subjects provided by 6 global collaborators. A de-identified subject ID, COVID-19 status, age in years and sex were almost always included in the sample metadata. The dataset comprised deeply sampled blood TCRbeta repertoires from subjects exposed to, actively infected with, or recovered from COVID-19. What the study reported, not specific to this receptor: The quantity of clinical and demographic metadata differed by source and by participant and was supplied without curation.

TCRbeta CDR3 regions were amplified from genomic DNA by means of the immunoSEQ Assay, a bias-controlled multiplex PCR. The study's processing was this. The number of nucleated cells in each sample was estimated from the amplification of reference gene primers within the assay. To quantify the absolute abundance of each unique TCRbeta CDR3 rearrangement, sequence reads were collapsed and filtered. Productive Simpson clonality was computed per sample as the square root of Simpson's diversity index over productive rearrangements. Held by TCRdb, this immuneACCESS table contains in-frame sequences only and omits some clones. Under half of the omission traces to an unresolved V gene where checked; the cause of the rest is unknown. Clone size and the V and J calls come from that table; the DNA yielded D and trimming. The sample data list hundreds of thousands of clones, and around nine tenths of these were observed just once. Roughly 3.1% of the sample rests with the top ten.

This clone was detected a few times. No cognate antigen has been identified for it. Per-nucleotide qualities are absent, and no much larger clonotype sits a single base away. Whole blood was collected in K2EDTA tubes by collaborating institutions according to the institutions' own protocols. For TCRbeta analysis, collaborator samples were shipped as frozen whole blood, as isolated PBMCs, or as DNA extracted from either sample type. The material sequenced was peripheral blood. This clonotype was obtained from a man between 18 and 29 years old with active or convalescent COVID-19.

Here the CDR3 is given as CASSVGIAGGQRSDTQYF. The DNA reads as follows: TGTGCCAGCAGCGTAGGAATAGCGGGGGGCCAAAGGAGCGATACGCAGTATTTT. Recombination joined TRBV9 with TRBJ2-3; TRBD2 matches 10 bases in the middle. CDR1 and CDR2, looked up from the germline V gene, are SGDLS and YYNGEE. The CDR3 starts with the cysteine, ends with the phenylalanine, and has 18 residues. Solely the CDR3 DNA is kept, with 54 bases framed from the first base. V ends up 0 bases short and J 6 bases short, with an unmatched junction base count of 13.